This paragraph reports one TCR beta chain. Additional DNA sequences in this sample encode the identical CDR3. As handled by the study authors: Quantification of nucleated cells was approximated via reference gene primer amplification. Repertoires were generated with immunoSEQ multiplex PCR, while TCRdb's copy carries only in-frame clones and drops some. V and J calls and clone size follow that table, whereas D and trimming were derived from the DNA. The sample holds 150,000 to 180,000 clones, about 90% seen once. CDR3 length: 13 residues. With 0 bases removed from V and 3 bases from J, the gap between germline ends came to 5 bases. Germline CDR1 reads KGHSH; CDR2 reads LQKENI. The source of the sample is a study of blood T cell repertoires in COVID-19. About the study: The United States, Italy and Spain were the sources of the acute and convalescent COVID-19 samples. Sample material is recorded as cDNA or gDNA derived from T cells, B-cell-depleted T cells, or PBMCs.

This chain joins TRBV18 and TRBJ2-5; D gene ambiguous. Sequencing input: peripheral blood. The source of this sequence is a man aged 50 to 60 with acute or convalescent COVID-19. This chain's CDR3 is CASSPPEEETQYF. As DNA, the CDR3 is TGTGCCAGCTCACCACCTGAGGAAGAGACCCAGTACTTC.